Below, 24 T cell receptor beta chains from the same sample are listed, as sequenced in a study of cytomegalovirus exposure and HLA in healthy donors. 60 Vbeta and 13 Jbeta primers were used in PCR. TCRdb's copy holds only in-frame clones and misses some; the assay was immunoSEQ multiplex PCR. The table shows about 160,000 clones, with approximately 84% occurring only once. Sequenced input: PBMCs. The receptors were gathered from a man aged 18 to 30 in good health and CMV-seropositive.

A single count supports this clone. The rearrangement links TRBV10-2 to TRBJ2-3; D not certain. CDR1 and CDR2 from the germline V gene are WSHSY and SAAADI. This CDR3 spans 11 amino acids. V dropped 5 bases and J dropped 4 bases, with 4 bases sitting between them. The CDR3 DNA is TGCGCCAGCAGTATCGCAGATACGCAGTATTTT. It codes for CASSIADTQYF.

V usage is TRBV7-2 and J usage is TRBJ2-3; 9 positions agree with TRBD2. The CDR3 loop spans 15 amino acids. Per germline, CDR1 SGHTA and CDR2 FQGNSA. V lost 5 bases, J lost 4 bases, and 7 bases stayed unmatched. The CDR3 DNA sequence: TGTGCCAGCAGCGGGGCGGGGGGGGGCGCAGATACGCAGTATTTT. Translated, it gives CASSGAGGGADTQYF.

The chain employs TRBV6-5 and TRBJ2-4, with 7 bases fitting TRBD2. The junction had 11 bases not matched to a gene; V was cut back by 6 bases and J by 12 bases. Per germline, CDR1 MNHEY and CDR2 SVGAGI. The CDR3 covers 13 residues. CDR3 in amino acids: CASSRTSSDSQYF. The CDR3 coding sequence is TGTGCCAGCAGCCGGACTAGTAGTGACAGTCAGTACTTC.

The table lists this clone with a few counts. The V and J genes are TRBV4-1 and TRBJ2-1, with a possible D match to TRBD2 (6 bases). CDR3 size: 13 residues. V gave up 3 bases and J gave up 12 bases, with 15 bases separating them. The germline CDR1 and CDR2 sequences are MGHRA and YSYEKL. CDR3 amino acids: CASSHEGMGGQFF. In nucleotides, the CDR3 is TGCGCCAGCAGCCACGAGGGTATGGGGGGGCAGTTCTTC.

CDR3 in amino acids: CASSLVASGGASTQYF. CDR3 nucleotides: TGTGCCAGCAGCTTAGTGGCTAGCGGGGGAGCTAGTACGCAGTATTTT. The V and J genes are TRBV7-2 and TRBJ2-3; TRBD2 matches at 10 bases. Trimming removed 1 base from V and 8 bases from J; junction bases left unmatched: 9. CDR1 SGHTA and CDR2 FQGNSA come from the germline V gene. The CDR3 has 16 amino acids.

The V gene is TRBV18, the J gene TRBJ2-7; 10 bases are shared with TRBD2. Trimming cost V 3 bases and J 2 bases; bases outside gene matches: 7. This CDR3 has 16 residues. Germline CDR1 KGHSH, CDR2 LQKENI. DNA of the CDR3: TGTGCCAGCTCACCGGGGGCTAGCGGGGGCACCTACGAGCAGTACTTC. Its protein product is CASSPGASGGTYEQYF.

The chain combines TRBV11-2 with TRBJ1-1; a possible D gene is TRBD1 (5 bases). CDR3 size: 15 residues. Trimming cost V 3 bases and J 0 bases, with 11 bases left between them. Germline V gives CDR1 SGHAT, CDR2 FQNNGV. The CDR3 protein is CASSFGQGVNTEAFF. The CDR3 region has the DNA TGTGCCAGCAGCTTCGGCCAGGGCGTGAACACTGAAGCTTTCTTT.

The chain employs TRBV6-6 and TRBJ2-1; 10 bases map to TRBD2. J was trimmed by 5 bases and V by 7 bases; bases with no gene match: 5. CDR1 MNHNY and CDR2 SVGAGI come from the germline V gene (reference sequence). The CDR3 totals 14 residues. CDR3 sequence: CASISGTSDNEQFF. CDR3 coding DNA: TGTGCCAGCATCTCCGGGACTAGCGACAATGAGCAGTTCTTC.

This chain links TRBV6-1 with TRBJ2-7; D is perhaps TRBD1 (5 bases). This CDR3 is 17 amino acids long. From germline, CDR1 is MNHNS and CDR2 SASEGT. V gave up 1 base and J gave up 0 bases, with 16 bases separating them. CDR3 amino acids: CASSEGGPGLISYEQYF. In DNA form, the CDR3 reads TGTGCCAGCAGTGAAGGGGGTCCAGGGTTAATCTCCTACGAGCAGTACTTC.

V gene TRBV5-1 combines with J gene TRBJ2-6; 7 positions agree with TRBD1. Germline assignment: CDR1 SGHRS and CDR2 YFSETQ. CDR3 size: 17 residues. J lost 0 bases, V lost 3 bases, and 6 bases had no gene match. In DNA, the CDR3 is TGCGCCAGCAGCTGGACAGGAGTCGCCTCTGGGGCCAACGTCCTGACTTTC. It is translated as CASSWTGVASGANVLTF.

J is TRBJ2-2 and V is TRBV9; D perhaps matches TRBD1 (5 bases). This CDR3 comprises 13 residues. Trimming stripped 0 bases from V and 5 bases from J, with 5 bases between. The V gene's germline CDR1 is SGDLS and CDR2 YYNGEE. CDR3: CASSVGTTGELFF. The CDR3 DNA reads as TGTGCCAGCAGCGTAGGGACAACCGGGGAGCTGTTTTTT.

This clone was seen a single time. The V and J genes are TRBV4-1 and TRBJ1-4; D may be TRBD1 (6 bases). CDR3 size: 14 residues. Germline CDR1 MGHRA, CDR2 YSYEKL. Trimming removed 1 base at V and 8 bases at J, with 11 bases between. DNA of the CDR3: TGCGCCAGCAGCCAAGCGGCAGGGGTCGAAAAACTGTTTTTT. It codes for CASSQAAGVEKLFF.

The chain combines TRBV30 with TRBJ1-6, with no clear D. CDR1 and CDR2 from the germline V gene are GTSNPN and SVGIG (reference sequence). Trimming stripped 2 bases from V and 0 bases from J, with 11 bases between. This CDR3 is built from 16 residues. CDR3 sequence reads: CAWSILAASYNSPLHF. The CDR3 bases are TGTGCCTGGAGTATATTAGCGGCCTCCTATAATTCACCCCTCCACTTT.

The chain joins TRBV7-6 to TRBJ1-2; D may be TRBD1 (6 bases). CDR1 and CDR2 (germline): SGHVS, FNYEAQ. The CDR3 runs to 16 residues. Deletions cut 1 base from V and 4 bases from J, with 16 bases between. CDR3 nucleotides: TGTGCCAGCAGCTTAGGACCCACAGGGACCGTCTATGGCTACACCTTC. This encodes CASSLGPTGTVYGYTF.

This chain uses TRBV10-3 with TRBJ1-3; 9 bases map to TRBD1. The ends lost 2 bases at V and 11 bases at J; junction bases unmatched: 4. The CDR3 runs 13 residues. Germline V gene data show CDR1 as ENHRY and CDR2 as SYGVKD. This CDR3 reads CAISEGTGMAIYF. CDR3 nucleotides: TGTGCCATCAGTGAGGGGACAGGGATGGCCATATATTTT.

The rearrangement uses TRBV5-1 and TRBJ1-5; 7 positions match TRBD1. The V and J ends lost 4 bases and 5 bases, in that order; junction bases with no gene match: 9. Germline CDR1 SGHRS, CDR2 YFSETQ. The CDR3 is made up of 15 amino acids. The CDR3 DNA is TGCGCCAGCAGCCCCTCCACAGGGGCGTATCAGCCCCAGCATTTT. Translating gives CASSPSTGAYQPQHF.

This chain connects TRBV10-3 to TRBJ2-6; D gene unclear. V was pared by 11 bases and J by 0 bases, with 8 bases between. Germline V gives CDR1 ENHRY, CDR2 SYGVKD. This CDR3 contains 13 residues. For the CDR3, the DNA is TGTGCCTACTCCGGCTCTGGGGCCAACGTCCTGACTTTC. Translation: CAYSGSGANVLTF.

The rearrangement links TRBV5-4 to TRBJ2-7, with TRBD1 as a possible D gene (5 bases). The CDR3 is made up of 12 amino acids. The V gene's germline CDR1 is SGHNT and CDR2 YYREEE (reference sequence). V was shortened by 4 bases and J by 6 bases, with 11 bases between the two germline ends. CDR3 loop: CASSGDSREQYF. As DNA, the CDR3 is TGTGCCAGCAGCGGTGACAGTCGCGAGCAGTACTTC.

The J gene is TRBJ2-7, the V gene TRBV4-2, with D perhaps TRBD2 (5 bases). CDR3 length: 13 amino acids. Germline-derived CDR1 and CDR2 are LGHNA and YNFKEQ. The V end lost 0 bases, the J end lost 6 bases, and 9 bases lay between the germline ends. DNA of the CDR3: TGTGCCAGCAGCCAAGATCCTAGCTTCGAGCAGTACTTC. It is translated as CASSQDPSFEQYF.

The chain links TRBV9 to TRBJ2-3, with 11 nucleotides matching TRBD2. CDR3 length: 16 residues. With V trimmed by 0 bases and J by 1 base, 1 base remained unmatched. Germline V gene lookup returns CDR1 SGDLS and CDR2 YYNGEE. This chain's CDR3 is CASSVELAGGTDTQYF. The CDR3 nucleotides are TGTGCCAGCAGCGTAGAACTAGCGGGGGGCACAGATACGCAGTATTTT.

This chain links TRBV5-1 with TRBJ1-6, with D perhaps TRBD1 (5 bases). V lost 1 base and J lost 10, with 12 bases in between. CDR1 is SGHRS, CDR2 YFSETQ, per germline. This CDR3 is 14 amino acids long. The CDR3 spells CASSLNPGRSPLHF. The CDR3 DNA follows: TGCGCCAGCAGCTTGAACCCAGGGCGCTCACCCCTCCACTTT.

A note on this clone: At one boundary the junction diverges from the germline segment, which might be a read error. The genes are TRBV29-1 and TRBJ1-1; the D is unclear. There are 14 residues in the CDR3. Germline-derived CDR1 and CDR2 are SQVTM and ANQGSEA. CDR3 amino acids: CSVGLLLQNAEAFF. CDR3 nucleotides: TGCAGCGTTGGACTTTTGCTGCAGAACGCTGAAGCTTTCTTT.

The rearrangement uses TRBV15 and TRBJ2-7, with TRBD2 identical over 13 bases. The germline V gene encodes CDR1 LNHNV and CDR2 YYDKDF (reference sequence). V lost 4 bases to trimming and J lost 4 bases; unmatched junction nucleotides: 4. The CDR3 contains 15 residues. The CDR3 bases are TGTGCCACCAGCACCCGGACTAGCGGGGGTTACGAGCAGTACTTC. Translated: CATSTRTSGGYEQYF.

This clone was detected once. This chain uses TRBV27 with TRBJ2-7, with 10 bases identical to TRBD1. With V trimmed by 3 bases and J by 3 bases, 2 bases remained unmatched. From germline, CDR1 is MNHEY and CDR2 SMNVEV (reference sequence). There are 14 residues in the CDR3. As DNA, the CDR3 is TGTGCCAGCAGTTTTGGGGACAGGGGCTACGAGCAGTACTTC. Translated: CASSFGDRGYEQYF.